These 11 T cell receptor beta chains originate from one sample sequenced in a study of blood T cells in healthy people across ages. Through a sample-barcoded 5' primer and a J-beta primer mix, a second PCR was run for roughly 6 to 11 cycles. TCRdb fed the 5' RACE reads into MiXCR, producing one record per CDR3 protein. The data show under 750,000 distinct CDR3 sequences, roughly 48% seen once. Specimen: blood. All receptors derive from a man at least 80 years old in good health.

V and J are TRBV6-1 and TRBJ2-7, with TRBD1 matching 9 bases. This CDR3 has 14 amino acids. V gave up 8 bases and J gave up 3 bases; unmatched junction bases: 8. CDR1 is MNHNS, CDR2 SASEGT, per germline. The CDR3 bases are TGTGCCAGCTCCCCCGGGACAGGGTACTACGAGCAGTACTTC. It is translated as CASSPGTGYYEQYF.

CDR3 residues: CASSLVAVGQETQYF. CDR3 DNA sequence: TGTGCCAGCAGCTTAGTCGCAGTAGGCCAAGAGACCCAGTACTTC. This chain uses TRBV7-2 with TRBJ2-5; the D is unclear. Germline loops: CDR1 SGHTA, CDR2 FQGNSA. The CDR3 consists of 15 residues. The V end was cut by 1 base, the J end by 1 base, with 10 bases between. The full variable domain, in which reference TRBV7-2 and TRBJ2-5 provide the parts outside the CDR3, is GAGVSQSPSNKVTEKGKDVELRCDPISGHTALYWYRQSLGQGLEFLIYFQGNSAPDKSGLPSDRFSAERTGGSVSTLTIQRTQQEDSAVYLCASSLVAVGQETQYFGPGTRLLVL.

Concerning this clonotype: A junction boundary mismatches the germline segment, possibly from a read error. V gene TRBV6-1 combines with J gene TRBJ2-5; 9 nucleotides align to TRBD1. CDR1 is MNHNS, CDR2 SASEGT, per germline. The CDR3 is 17 amino acids. The CDR3 reads CASSKSLPGTGLGEQVF. Here the CDR3 DNA reads TGTGCCAGCAGTAAATCGCTTCCCGGGACAGGGTTGGGTGAGCAGGTCTTC.

The chain combines TRBV28 with TRBJ2-6; 7 nucleotides match TRBD1. The CDR3 length is 16 residues. The trim removed 6 bases at V and 1 base at J, leaving 6 bases unmatched. Germline V gene lookup returns CDR1 MDHEN and CDR2 SYDVKM. The chain's CDR3 is CASSKGGASGANVLTF. As DNA, the CDR3 is TGTGCCAGCAGCAAAGGGGGCGCATCTGGGGCCAACGTCCTGACTTTC.

The V call is TRBV20-1, the J call TRBJ2-1; either TRBD1 or TRBD2 may supply D (5 bases each). The CDR3 consists of 11 residues. The germline V and J ends were trimmed by 3 bases and 13 bases, with 13 bases remaining between them. Looked up from germline, CDR1 is DFQATT and CDR2 is SNEGSKA (reference sequence). The CDR3 region is CSASGDPPQFF. Here the CDR3 DNA reads TGCAGTGCTAGTGGGGACCCACCCCAGTTCTTC.

In DNA form, the CDR3 reads TGTGCCAGCTCACCGGCCGGGACAGTCCAAGAGACCCAGTACTTC. Its protein is CASSPAGTVQETQYF. The chain combines TRBV18 with TRBJ2-5, with 7 bases that match TRBD1. After removal of 3 bases from V and 1 base from J, the junction contained 5 bases not matched to a gene. From germline, CDR1 is KGHSH and CDR2 LQKENI. This CDR3 has 15 amino acids.

This chain connects TRBV7-9 to TRBJ2-1; D is possibly TRBD2 (5 bases). With 5 bases removed from V and 5 bases from J, the gap between germline ends came to 10 bases. Per the germline V gene, CDR1 is SEHNR and CDR2 is FQNEAQ (reference sequence). CDR3 length: 13 amino acids. The CDR3 is CASSLRADNEQFF. As DNA, the CDR3 is TGTGCCAGCAGCCTGAGGGCGGACAATGAGCAGTTCTTC.

The CDR3 DNA sequence: TGTGCCAGCAGCCTTATTCCGGTTTATTCCTACGAGCAGTACTTC. It specifies CASSLIPVYSYEQYF. The chain joins TRBV7-6 to TRBJ2-7; D not certain. The CDR3 extends over 15 amino acids. The V gene lost 5 bases and the J gene lost 1 base, with 15 bases spanning the gap. CDR1 is SGHVS, CDR2 FNYEAQ, per germline.

The chain couples TRBV7-2 to TRBJ2-7, with 15 bases lining up with TRBD2. The germline gives CDR1 SGHTA, CDR2 FQGNSA. Unmatched junction bases numbered 8, after V lost 5 bases and J lost 6 bases. The CDR3 has 16 residues. CDR3 bases: TGTGCCAGCAGCAAAGGGACTAGCGGGGGGACTGGCGAGCAGTACTTC. It yields the protein CASSKGTSGGTGEQYF.

This clonotype has just a few counts. This chain joins TRBV4-1 and TRBJ2-1; TRBD1 aligns across 8 bases. Germline V gene lookup returns CDR1 MGHRA and CDR2 YSYEKL. Trimming at V came to 5 bases and at J to 2 bases, leaving 11 bases not matched to a gene. This CDR3 spans 17 amino acids. The CDR3 here is CASSYSSQGGAYNEQFF. DNA of the CDR3: TGCGCCAGCAGCTATTCCTCACAGGGGGGAGCCTACAATGAGCAGTTCTTC.

This clonotype showed up just a few times. V usage is TRBV5-1 and J usage is TRBJ2-5, with D possibly matching TRBD2 (6 bases). This CDR3 comprises 14 residues. V shed 4 bases and J shed 5 bases, with 15 bases lying between them. Per germline, CDR1 SGHRS and CDR2 YFSETQ. CDR3 sequence: CASSPGTASETQYF. Written as DNA, the CDR3 is TGCGCCAGCAGCCCTGGGACTGCCAGTGAGACCCAGTACTTC.